The clone carrying this TCR beta chain was observed at least ten times. The target antigen is unknown. Per germline, CDR1 LGHDT and CDR2 YNNKEL (reference sequence). Trimming shortened V by 7 bases and J by 5 bases, and 12 bases separated the two germline ends. This CDR3 contains 13 residues. The entry originates in a study of T cells in Graves' hyperthyroidism and ophthalmopathy. Amplification of TCR beta CDR3 regions used RNA as the template. Initially, a first-round RT-PCR of the TCR CDR3 employed the HTBI primer set. TCRdb fed the multiplex PCR reads into MiXCR, producing one record per CDR3 protein. The sample consists of about 600,000 distinct CDR3 sequences, about a sixth of them appearing once. General study results and limits: Blood held most thyroid clonotypes expanded above 0.001 frequency.

With duration under 3 months, ophthalmopathy was active: Clinical Activity Score at least 3, NOSPECS at least 4. The sequence derives from a woman aged 40 to 50 with Graves' ophthalmopathy. This chain connects TRBV3-1 to TRBJ2-1; D gene ambiguous. The sample comprised blood. In DNA, the CDR3 is TGTGCCAGCAAAATTTGGGCGGACAATGAGCAGTTCTTC. Protein sequence: CASKIWADNEQFF.